One and the same sample provided the 29 T cell receptor beta chains below, sequenced in a study of T cell responses to AZD1222 COVID-19 vaccine. Repertoires were generated with immunoSEQ multiplex PCR, while TCRdb's copy carries only in-frame clones and drops some. The top ten hold roughly an eighth of the sample, which has 130,000 to 150,000 clones, 90% to 95% seen once. Sequenced here: peripheral blood, sampled after recovery from COVID-19. The receptors originated from an adult who had recovered from COVID-19.

The chain recombines TRBV19 with TRBJ2-5; 13 bases align to TRBD2. CDR1 is LNHDA and CDR2 is SQIVND in the germline V gene (reference sequence). With V trimmed by 3 bases and J by 2 bases, 9 bases remained unmatched. The CDR3 spans 18 residues. CDR3 sequence (DNA): TGTGCCAGTAGTATGGGGGGACTAGCGGGATTCGTTCAAGAGACCCAGTACTTC. It specifies CASSMGGLAGFVQETQYF.

The V call is TRBV9, the J call TRBJ2-5, with 10 bases lining up with TRBD2. The CDR3 contains 16 residues. CDR1 and CDR2 (germline): SGDLS, YYNGEE. V lost 2 bases and J lost 5; bases outside the gene matches: 9. In DNA form, the CDR3 reads TGTGCCAGCAGCGTTGGGGCTAGCGGGGGCATCGAGACCCAGTACTTC. Translating it yields CASSVGASGGIETQYF.

The chain uses TRBV6-5 and TRBJ1-3; possibly TRBD1 for D (6 bases). CDR3 length: 15 amino acids. The germline gives CDR1 MNHEY, CDR2 SVGAGI. Trimming left V 6 bases short and J 0 bases short, with 12 bases between. In nucleotides, the CDR3 is TGTGCCAGCAGATTCAGGGGACCCTCTGGAAACACCATATATTTT. Translation: CASRFRGPSGNTIYF.

The chain links TRBV5-1 to TRBJ1-2; maybe TRBD1 (5 bases). Germline V gene lookup returns CDR1 SGHRS and CDR2 YFSETQ. This CDR3 is built from 13 residues. V dropped 0 bases and J dropped 4 bases, with 7 bases sitting between them. CDR3 sequence (DNA): TGCGCCAGCAGCTTGGGGGGACCCTATGGCTACACCTTC. As protein: CASSLGGPYGYTF.

The rearrangement uses TRBV9 and TRBJ2-2; D might be TRBD1 (6 bases). CDR1 is SGDLS, CDR2 YYNGEE, per germline. Trimming removed 0 bases from V and 7 bases from J, with 16 bases in between. This CDR3 spans 16 amino acids. The CDR3 region is CASSVDPGVRVGELFF. The CDR3 coding sequence is TGTGCCAGCAGCGTAGATCCAGGGGTGAGGGTCGGGGAGCTGTTTTTT.

The chain links TRBV5-6 to TRBJ2-7; tentatively, D is TRBD2 (6 bases). V was cut by 0 bases and J by 3 bases, with 10 bases left in between. CDR1 and CDR2 (germline): SGHDT, YYEEEE. The CDR3 extends over 14 amino acids. CDR3 sequence reads: CASSLEGRGYEQYF. The CDR3 bases are TGTGCCAGCAGCTTGGAGGGGCGGGGCTACGAGCAGTACTTC.

This clone was counted only a few times. The chain uses TRBV7-3 and TRBJ1-1; D might be TRBD1 (6 bases). The germline V and J ends were trimmed by 5 bases and 4 bases, with 20 bases remaining between them. The CDR3 is 16 residues long. Germline V lookup: CDR1 SGHTA, CDR2 FQGTGA. CDR3 DNA: TGTGCCAGCAGCCCTACGACAGGCCCGGGTGTCACTGAAGCTTTCTTT. Translated: CASSPTTGPGVTEAFF.

This sequence joins TRBV12-3 or TRBV12-4 and TRBJ2-2; tentative D call: TRBD2 (5 bases). Trimming took off 5 bases at V and 1 base at J, with 5 bases between the two ends. The CDR3 totals 13 residues. The CDR3 DNA sequence: TGTGCCAGCAGTCGGGGGAACACCGGGGAGCTGTTTTTT. This gives the protein CASSRGNTGELFF.

The chain is built from TRBV28 and TRBJ2-3; 8 nucleotides match TRBD2. Germline V lookup: CDR1 MDHEN, CDR2 SYDVKM. The CDR3 covers 16 residues. V trimming: 5 bases; J trimming: 0 bases; junction bases outside the gene matches: 7. CDR3: CASSRRAGASTDTQYF. Here the CDR3 DNA reads TGTGCCAGCAGTCGACGAGCGGGGGCTAGCACAGATACGCAGTATTTT.

The V gene is TRBV28, the J gene TRBJ1-5, with D maybe TRBD1 (6 bases). The CDR3 covers 13 residues. Germline CDR1 MDHEN, CDR2 SYDVKM. Trimming took off 6 bases at V and 6 bases at J, with 12 bases between the two ends. The CDR3 region is CASRQGISQPQHF. CDR3 nucleotide sequence: TGTGCCAGCAGACAGGGTATATCTCAGCCCCAGCATTTT.

V is TRBV19 and J is TRBJ2-1; D may be TRBD2 (6 bases). CDR3 length: 18 amino acids. V gave up 3 bases and J gave up 0 bases, with 18 bases separating them. Germline lookup yields CDR1 LNHDA and CDR2 SQIVND (reference sequence). As DNA, the CDR3 is TGTGCCAGTAGTATTACTGGGTCCCCCGGGAGCTCCTACAATGAGCAGTTCTTC. This gives the protein CASSITGSPGSSYNEQFF.

V is TRBV7-8 and J is TRBJ1-1; D gene uncertain. The CDR3 runs to 15 residues. V gave up 4 bases and J gave up 0 bases, with 12 bases separating them. Germline loops: CDR1 SGHVS, CDR2 FQNEAQ. DNA of the CDR3: TGTGCCAGCAGCTCCCGGAGGCTCATGAACACTGAAGCTTTCTTT. Protein: CASSSRRLMNTEAFF.

This chain connects TRBV5-1 to TRBJ2-3, with D possibly TRBD1 on 5 matching bases. Germline CDR1 and CDR2: SGHRS and YFSETQ. The V end lost 0 bases, the J end lost 3 bases, and 17 bases lay between the germline ends. The CDR3 contains 17 residues. This chain's CDR3 is CASSLDPPDSATDTQYF. In DNA, the CDR3 is TGCGCCAGCAGCTTGGACCCTCCTGACAGCGCTACAGATACGCAGTATTTT.

In this sample, this clone turned up a few times. This sequence joins TRBV6-1 and TRBJ1-2; TRBD1 aligns across 8 bases. CDR3 size: 14 residues. Trimming took 1 base from V and 5 from J; bases not matched to a gene: 3. The germline CDR1 and CDR2 sequences are MNHNS and SASEGT. As DNA, the CDR3 is TGTGCCAGCAGTGAAGGCACAGGGGGATATGGCTACACCTTC. Protein product: CASSEGTGGYGYTF.

This sequence joins TRBV28 and TRBJ2-1; D is unresolved. The germline V and J ends were trimmed by 6 bases and 7 bases, with 10 bases remaining between them. The CDR3 is 12 residues long. CDR1 is MDHEN, CDR2 SYDVKM, per germline. The CDR3 region is CASSMSLNEQFF. DNA for the CDR3: TGTGCCAGCAGCATGTCGTTGAATGAGCAGTTCTTC.

The CDR3 reads CASRSPGQGSLSGANVLTF. The CDR3 bases are TGTGCCAGCAGATCACCGGGACAGGGGTCCTTGAGCGGGGCCAACGTCCTGACTTTC. This chain joins TRBV28 and TRBJ2-6; 10 bases are a match to TRBD1. The CDR3 contains 19 residues. The trim removed 6 bases at V and 4 bases at J, leaving 15 bases unmatched. Germline V gene lookup returns CDR1 MDHEN and CDR2 SYDVKM.

This rearrangement joins TRBV12-3 or TRBV12-4 to TRBJ1-1, with a tentative D call TRBD1 (6 bases). The CDR3 covers 11 residues. V was trimmed by 6 bases and J by 10 bases, leaving 12 bases between them. CDR3 nucleotides: TGTGCCAGCAGCTACAGGGCGAGAGCTTTCTTT. The encoded protein is CASSYRARAFF.

The rearrangement joins TRBV30 to TRBJ2-4; unclear D gene. The CDR3 sequence is 14 residues long. The V end lost 2 bases, the J end lost 8 bases, and 16 bases lay between the germline ends. Germline V gene lookup returns CDR1 GTSNPN and CDR2 SVGIG (reference sequence). CDR3 protein: CAWSQHVSTHIQYF. The CDR3, as DNA: TGTGCCTGGAGTCAGCACGTATCGACGCACATTCAGTACTTC.

This clone was seen just once. The V call is TRBV27, the J call TRBJ2-5; D not certain. V lost 1 base and J 4 bases, leaving 7 bases between the germline ends. The CDR3 length is 13 residues. The germline V gene has CDR1 MNHEY and CDR2 SMNVEV (reference sequence). Written as DNA, the CDR3 is TGTGCCAGCAGTTTATTGCCCCCAGAGACCCAGTACTTC. Residues: CASSLLPPETQYF.

This chain links TRBV7-3 with TRBJ2-1, with D perhaps matching TRBD1 or TRBD2 (5 bases each). Between the trimmed V and J ends, which lost 6 bases and 3 bases, there was a span of 15 bases. Germline CDR1 reads SGHTA; CDR2 reads FQGTGA. The CDR3 spans 15 residues. CDR3 bases: TGTGCCAGCAGGACTCCGGGACGAAACTACAATGAGCAGTTCTTC. Translated: CASRTPGRNYNEQFF.

The J gene is TRBJ2-5, the V gene TRBV19, with 8 bases identical to TRBD2. CDR1 and CDR2 from the germline V gene are LNHDA and SQIVND (reference sequence). The CDR3 runs to 15 residues. Losses at the gene ends were 0 bases for V and 5 bases for J; bases not matched to a gene: 5. The DNA of the CDR3 is TGTGCCAGTAGTATAGACGGGAGGGCCGGGGAGACCCAGTACTTC. This sequence encodes CASSIDGRAGETQYF.

The gene calls are TRBV5-6 and TRBJ1-4; D is unresolved. Trimming removed 1 base at V and 3 bases at J, with 7 bases between. Germline V lookup: CDR1 SGHDT, CDR2 YYEEEE. The CDR3 is 14 residues long. The CDR3 DNA reads TGTGCCAGCAGCTTGCGTTCGCCTAATGAAAAACTGTTTTTT. As protein: CASSLRSPNEKLFF.

The chain couples TRBV5-6 to TRBJ2-5; 10 nucleotides align to TRBD1. Unmatched junction bases numbered 13, after V lost 5 bases and J lost 3 bases. Germline V CDR1 and CDR2: SGHDT, YYEEEE. CDR3 size: 17 residues. CDR3 DNA: TGTGCCAGCAGGCGTGACGGGGGGACAGGGGAAAAAGAGACCCAGTACTTC. Encoded protein: CASRRDGGTGEKETQYF.

The rearrangement links TRBV3-1 (or the pseudogene TRBV3-2) to TRBJ2-5, with D unclear. Germline CDR1 and CDR2: LGHDT and YNNKEL (reference sequence). The CDR3 contains 13 residues. Trimming stripped 2 bases from V and 5 bases from J, with 9 bases between. Written as DNA, the CDR3 is TGTGCCAGCAGCCAAAACCGGGCGGAGACCCAGTACTTC. Translation: CASSQNRAETQYF.

Only one count was recorded for this clone. The chain uses TRBV3-1 (or the pseudogene TRBV3-2) and TRBJ2-3, with TRBD1 identical over 8 bases. The germline CDR1 and CDR2 sequences are LGHDT and YNNKEL (reference sequence). CDR3 length equals 15 residues. V shed 5 bases, J shed 1 base, and the junction held 5 bases outside the gene matches. This CDR3 reads CASSIRGRGTDTQYF. The CDR3 region has the DNA TGTGCCAGCAGCATCAGGGGGCGCGGCACAGATACGCAGTATTTT.

The chain couples TRBV18 to TRBJ2-7; the D gene is possibly TRBD2 (5 bases). Between the trimmed V and J ends, which lost 3 bases and 0 bases, there was a span of 9 bases. Germline CDR1 KGHSH, CDR2 LQKENI. There are 14 residues in the CDR3. CDR3 sequence reads: CASSPNEGSYEQYF. DNA for the CDR3: TGTGCCAGCTCACCGAACGAGGGCTCCTACGAGCAGTACTTC.

The V gene is TRBV28, the J gene TRBJ2-7, with 11 bases aligning to TRBD1. The CDR3 extends over 16 amino acids. CDR1 and CDR2 from the germline V gene are MDHEN and SYDVKM. V lost 6 bases and J lost 0; bases outside the gene matches: 7. Here the CDR3 DNA reads TGTGCCAGCAGGGAGGACAGGGGGCTATTCTCCTACGAGCAGTACTTC. This sequence encodes CASREDRGLFSYEQYF.

The chain links TRBV6-5 to TRBJ2-2; maybe TRBD2 (5 bases). V gave up 8 bases and J gave up 0 bases, with 7 bases separating them. Germline V lookup: CDR1 MNHEY, CDR2 SVGAGI. This CDR3 region has 13 residues. CDR3 nucleotide sequence: TGTGCCAGCGGAGGAGCGAACACCGGGGAGCTGTTTTTT. Translating it yields CASGGANTGELFF.

The chain links TRBV20-1 to TRBJ1-2, with 7 bases identical to TRBD1. The CDR3 has 13 amino acids. Germline CDR1 reads DFQATT; CDR2 reads SNEGSKA (reference sequence). Losses at the gene ends were 3 bases for V and 7 bases for J; bases not matched to a gene: 8. In nucleotides, the CDR3 is TGCAGTGCTAGTTATAGGGGACAGATTGGCTACACCTTC. Residues: CSASYRGQIGYTF.